Listed here is a single T cell receptor beta chain. As yet, its antigen is unknown. This specimen belongs to a study of T cells after posttransplantation cyclophosphamide. The study's findings and limits: Blood and skin or GI T cell repertoires showed limited TRB overlap.

Assay: immunoSEQ multiplex PCR; the TCRdb copy retains only in-frame clones and omits some. Among around 9,200 clones, about 91% were seen once, and the ten largest hold roughly 1.6%. Deletions cut 5 bases from V and 1 base from J, with 9 bases between. Germline V gives CDR1 SGHTA, CDR2 FQGNSA. The CDR3 is 14 residues long. Sequencing was carried out using memory CD4+ T cells sorted from PBMCs. This clonotype was sampled from a woman between 55 and 75 years old in good health, CMV-negative, and a related stem cell transplant donor. This chain links TRBV7-2 with TRBJ2-1, with D hard to call. For the CDR3, the DNA is TGTGCCAGCAGCCCCTATCAATCCTACAATGAGCAGTTCTTC. It codes for CASSPYQSYNEQFF.